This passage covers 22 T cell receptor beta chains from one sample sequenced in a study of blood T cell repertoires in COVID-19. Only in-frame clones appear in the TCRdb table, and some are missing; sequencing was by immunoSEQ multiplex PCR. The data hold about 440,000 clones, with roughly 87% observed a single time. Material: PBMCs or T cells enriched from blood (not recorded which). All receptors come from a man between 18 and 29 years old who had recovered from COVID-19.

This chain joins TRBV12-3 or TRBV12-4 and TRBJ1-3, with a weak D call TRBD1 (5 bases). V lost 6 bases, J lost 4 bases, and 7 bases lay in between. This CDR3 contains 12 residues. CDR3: CASRGPGNTIYF. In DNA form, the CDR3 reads TGTGCCAGCAGGGGGCCAGGAAACACCATATATTTT.

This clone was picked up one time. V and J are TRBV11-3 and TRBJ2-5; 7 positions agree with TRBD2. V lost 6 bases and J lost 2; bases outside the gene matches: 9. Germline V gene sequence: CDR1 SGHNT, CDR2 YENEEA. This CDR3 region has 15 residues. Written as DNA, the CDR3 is TGTGCCAGCAGGAAAGGAGCGGGACCTCAAGAGACCCAGTACTTC. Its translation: CASRKGAGPQETQYF.

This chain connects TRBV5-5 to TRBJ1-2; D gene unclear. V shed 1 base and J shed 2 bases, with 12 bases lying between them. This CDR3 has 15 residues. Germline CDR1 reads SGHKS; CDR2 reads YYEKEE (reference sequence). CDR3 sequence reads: CASSLSQQQNYGYTF. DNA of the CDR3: TGTGCCAGCAGCTTGTCACAACAGCAGAACTATGGCTACACCTTC. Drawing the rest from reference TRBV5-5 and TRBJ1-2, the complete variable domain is DAGVTQSPTHLIKTRGQQVTLRCSPISGHKSVSWYQQVLGQGPQFIFQYYEKEERGRGNFPDRFSARQFPNYSSELNVNALLLGDSALYLCASSLSQQQNYGYTFGSGTRLTVV.

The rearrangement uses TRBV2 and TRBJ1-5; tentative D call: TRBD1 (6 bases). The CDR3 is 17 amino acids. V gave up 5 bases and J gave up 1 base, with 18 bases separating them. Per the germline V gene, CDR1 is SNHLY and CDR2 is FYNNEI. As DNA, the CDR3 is TGTGCCAGCAGTCCCAGGGGCGCAGGTAGGAGCAATCAGCCCCAGCATTTT. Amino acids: CASSPRGAGRSNQPQHF.

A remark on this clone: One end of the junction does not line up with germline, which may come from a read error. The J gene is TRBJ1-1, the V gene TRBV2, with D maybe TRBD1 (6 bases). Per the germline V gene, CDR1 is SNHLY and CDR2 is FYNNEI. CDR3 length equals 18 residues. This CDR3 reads CASSEAWLRQEVWPDTIF. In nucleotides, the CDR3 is TGTGCCAGCAGTGAAGCGTGGTTGCGACAGGAGGTATGGCCAGATACGATCTTT.

CDR3 in amino acids: CSASQGSTDTQYF. The CDR3 DNA reads TGCAGTGCCAGTCAGGGTAGCACAGATACGCAGTATTTT. This chain links TRBV20-1 with TRBJ2-3; D is possibly TRBD1 (5 bases). This CDR3 has 13 amino acids. Germline V lookup: CDR1 DFQATT, CDR2 SNEGSKA (reference sequence). The V end lost 6 bases, the J end lost 0 bases, and 10 bases lay between the germline ends.

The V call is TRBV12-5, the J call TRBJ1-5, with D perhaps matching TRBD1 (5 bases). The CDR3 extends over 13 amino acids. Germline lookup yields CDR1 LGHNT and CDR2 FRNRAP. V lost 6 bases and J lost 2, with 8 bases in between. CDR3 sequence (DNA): TGTGCTAGTGGCCTGACAGGCAATCAGCCCCAGCATTTT. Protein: CASGLTGNQPQHF.

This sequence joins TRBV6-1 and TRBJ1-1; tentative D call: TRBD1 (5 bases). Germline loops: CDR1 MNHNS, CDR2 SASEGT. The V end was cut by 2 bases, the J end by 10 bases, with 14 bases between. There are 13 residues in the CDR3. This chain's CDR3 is CASSERRSGGAFF. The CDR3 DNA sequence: TGTGCCAGCAGTGAACGGAGATCGGGGGGAGCTTTCTTT.

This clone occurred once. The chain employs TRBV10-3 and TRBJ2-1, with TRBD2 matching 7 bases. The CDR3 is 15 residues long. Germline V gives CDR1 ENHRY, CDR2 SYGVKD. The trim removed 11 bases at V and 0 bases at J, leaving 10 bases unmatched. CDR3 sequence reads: CASASGKSSYNEQFF. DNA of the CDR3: TGTGCCTCGGCGAGCGGGAAGAGCTCCTACAATGAGCAGTTCTTC.

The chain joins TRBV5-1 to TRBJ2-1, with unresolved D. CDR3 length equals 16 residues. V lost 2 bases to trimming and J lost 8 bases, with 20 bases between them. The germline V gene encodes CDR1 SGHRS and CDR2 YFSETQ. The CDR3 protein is CASSLEAANRIDEQFF. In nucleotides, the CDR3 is TGCGCCAGCAGCTTAGAGGCAGCTAATAGGATTGATGAGCAGTTCTTC. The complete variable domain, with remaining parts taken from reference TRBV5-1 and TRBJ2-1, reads KAGVTQTPRYLIKTRGQQVTLSCSPISGHRSVSWYQQTPGQGLQFLFEYFSETQRNKGNFPGRFSGRQFSNSRSEMNVSTLELGDSALYLCASSLEAANRIDEQFFGPGTRLTVL.

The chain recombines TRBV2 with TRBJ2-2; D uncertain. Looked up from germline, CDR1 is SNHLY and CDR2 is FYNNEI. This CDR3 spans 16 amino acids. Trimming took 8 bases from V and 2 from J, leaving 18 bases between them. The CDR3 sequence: CASSRTGYTNTGELFF. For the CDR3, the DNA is TGTGCCAGCTCCAGAACCGGGTATACTAACACCGGGGAGCTGTTTTTT.

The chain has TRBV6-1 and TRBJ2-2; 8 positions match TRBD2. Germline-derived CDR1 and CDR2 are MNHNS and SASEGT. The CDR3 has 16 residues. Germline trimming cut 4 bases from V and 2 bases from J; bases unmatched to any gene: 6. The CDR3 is CASSVSLAGNTGELFF. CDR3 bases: TGTGCCAGCAGTGTTTCCCTAGCGGGTAACACCGGGGAGCTGTTTTTT.

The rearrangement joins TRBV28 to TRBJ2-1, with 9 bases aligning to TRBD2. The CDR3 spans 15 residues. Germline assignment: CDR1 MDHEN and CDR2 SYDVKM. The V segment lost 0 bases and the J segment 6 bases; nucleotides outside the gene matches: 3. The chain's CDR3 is CASSLWGSGSNEQFF. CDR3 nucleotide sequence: TGTGCCAGCAGTTTATGGGGTAGCGGGAGCAATGAGCAGTTCTTC.

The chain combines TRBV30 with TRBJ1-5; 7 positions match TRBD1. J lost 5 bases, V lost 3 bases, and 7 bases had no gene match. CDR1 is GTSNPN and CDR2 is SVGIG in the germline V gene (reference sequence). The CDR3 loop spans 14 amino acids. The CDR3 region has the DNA TGTGCCTGGAGCCGGGACAGACTGGATCAGCCCCAGCATTTT. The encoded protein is CAWSRDRLDQPQHF. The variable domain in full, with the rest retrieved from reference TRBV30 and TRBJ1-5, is SQTIHQWPATLVQPVGSPLSLECTVEGTSNPNLYWYRQAAGRGLQLLFYSVGIGQISSEVPQNLSASRPQDRQFILSSKKLLLSDSGFYLCAWSRDRLDQPQHFGDGTRLSIL.

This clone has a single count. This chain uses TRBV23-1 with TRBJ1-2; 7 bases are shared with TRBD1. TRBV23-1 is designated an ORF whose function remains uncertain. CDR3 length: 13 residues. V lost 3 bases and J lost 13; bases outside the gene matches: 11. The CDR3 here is CASSQGEGAFCTF. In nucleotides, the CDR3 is TGCGCCAGCAGTCAGGGTGAGGGGGCGTTTTGCACCTTC.

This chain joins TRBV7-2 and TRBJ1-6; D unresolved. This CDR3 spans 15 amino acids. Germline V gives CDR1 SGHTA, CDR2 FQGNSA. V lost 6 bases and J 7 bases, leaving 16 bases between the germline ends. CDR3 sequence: CASRARWGGNSPLHF. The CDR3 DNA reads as TGTGCCAGCAGGGCGAGGTGGGGAGGGAATTCACCCCTCCACTTT. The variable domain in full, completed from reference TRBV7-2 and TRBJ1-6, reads GAGVSQSPSNKVTEKGKDVELRCDPISGHTALYWYRQSLGQGLEFLIYFQGNSAPDKSGLPSDRFSAERTGGSVSTLTIQRTQQEDSAVYLCASRARWGGNSPLHFGNGTRLTVT.

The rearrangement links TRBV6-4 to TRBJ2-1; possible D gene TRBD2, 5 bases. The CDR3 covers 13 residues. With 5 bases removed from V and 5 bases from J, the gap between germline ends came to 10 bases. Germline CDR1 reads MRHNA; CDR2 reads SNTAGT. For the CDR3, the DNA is TGTGCCAGCAGTCCAACTAGTAACAATGAGCAGTTCTTC. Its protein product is CASSPTSNNEQFF.

The CDR3 protein is CASSLTQGVGTEAFF. The CDR3 nucleotides are TGCGCCAGCAGCTTGACGCAGGGGGTTGGGACTGAAGCTTTCTTT. The chain combines TRBV5-1 with TRBJ1-1; 7 nucleotides line up with TRBD1. The germline V gene encodes CDR1 SGHRS and CDR2 YFSETQ. The trim removed 1 base at V and 5 bases at J, leaving 8 bases unmatched. The CDR3 consists of 15 residues. Full variable domain (remainder filled in from reference TRBV5-1 and TRBJ1-1): KAGVTQTPRYLIKTRGQQVTLSCSPISGHRSVSWYQQTPGQGLQFLFEYFSETQRNKGNFPGRFSGRQFSNSRSEMNVSTLELGDSALYLCASSLTQGVGTEAFFGQGTRLTVV.

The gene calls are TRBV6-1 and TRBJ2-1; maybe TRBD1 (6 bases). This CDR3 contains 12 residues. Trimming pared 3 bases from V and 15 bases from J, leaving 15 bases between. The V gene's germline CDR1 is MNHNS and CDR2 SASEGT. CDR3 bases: TGTGCCAGCAGTGATCTTAACAGGGATCTGTTCTTC. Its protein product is CASSDLNRDLFF.

DNA of the CDR3: TGTGCCAGCAGCTTAGTGGAGGCGAACACTGAAGCTTTCTTT. Amino acids: CASSLVEANTEAFF. The rearrangement uses TRBV7-8 and TRBJ1-1; D unclear. CDR1 is SGHVS and CDR2 is FQNEAQ in the germline V gene. The V end was cut by 1 base, the J end by 1 base, with 7 bases between. The CDR3 loop spans 14 amino acids.

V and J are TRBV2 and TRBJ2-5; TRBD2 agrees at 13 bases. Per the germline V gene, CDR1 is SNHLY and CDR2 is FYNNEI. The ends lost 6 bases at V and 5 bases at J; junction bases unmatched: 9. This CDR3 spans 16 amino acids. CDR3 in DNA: TGTGCCAGCAGGCCGCCGGGACTAGCGGGGTGGGAGACCCAGTACTTC. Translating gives CASRPPGLAGWETQYF.

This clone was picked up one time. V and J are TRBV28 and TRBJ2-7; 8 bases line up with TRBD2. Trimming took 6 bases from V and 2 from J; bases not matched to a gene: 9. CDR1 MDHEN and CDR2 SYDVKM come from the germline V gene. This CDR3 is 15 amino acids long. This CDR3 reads CASRTTSGGAYEQYF. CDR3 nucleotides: TGTGCCAGCAGGACAACTAGCGGTGGGGCCTACGAGCAGTACTTC.